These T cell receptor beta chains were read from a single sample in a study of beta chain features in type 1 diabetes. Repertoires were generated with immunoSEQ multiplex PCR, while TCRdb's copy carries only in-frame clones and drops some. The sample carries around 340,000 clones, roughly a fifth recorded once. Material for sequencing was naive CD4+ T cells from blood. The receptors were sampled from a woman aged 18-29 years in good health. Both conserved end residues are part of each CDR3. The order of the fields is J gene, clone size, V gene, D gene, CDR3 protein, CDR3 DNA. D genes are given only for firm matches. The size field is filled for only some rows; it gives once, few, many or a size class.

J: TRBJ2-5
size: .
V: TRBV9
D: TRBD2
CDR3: CASSVRSGGSETQYF
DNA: TGTGCCAGCAGCGTGCGAAGCGGGGGGTCAGAGACCCAGTACTTC

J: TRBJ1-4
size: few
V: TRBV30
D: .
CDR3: CAWSVQRNEKLFF
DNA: TGTGCCTGGAGTGTACAGAGAAATGAAAAACTGTTTTTT

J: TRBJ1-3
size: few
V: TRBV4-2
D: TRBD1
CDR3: CASSQGTGPSGNTIYF
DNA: TGTGCCAGCAGCCAGGGGACAGGGCCCTCTGGAAACACCATATATTTT

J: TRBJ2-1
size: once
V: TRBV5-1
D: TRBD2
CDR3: CASSLGLAGIDEQFF
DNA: TGCGCCAGCAGCTTGGGACTAGCGGGGATAGATGAGCAGTTCTTC

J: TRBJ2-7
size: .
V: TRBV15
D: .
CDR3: CATSRTQGSLSYEQYF
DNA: TGTGCCACCAGCAGAACACAGGGTTCCCTCTCCTACGAGCAGTACTTC

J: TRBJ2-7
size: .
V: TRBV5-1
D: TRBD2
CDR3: CASSWGLARTSTRYEQYF
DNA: TGCGCCAGCAGCTGGGGACTAGCGCGAACTTCAACCCGGTACGAGCAGTACTTC

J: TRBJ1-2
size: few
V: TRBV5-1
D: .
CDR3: CASSLGAPTGYGYTF
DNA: TGCGCCAGCAGCTTGGGAGCACCAACTGGCTATGGCTACACCTTC

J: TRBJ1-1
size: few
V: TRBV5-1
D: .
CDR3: CASSLIRNTEAFF
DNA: TGCGCCAGCAGCTTAATCAGAAACACTGAAGCTTTCTTT

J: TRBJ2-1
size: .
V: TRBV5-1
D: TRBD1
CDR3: CASSLEGQGAHEQFF
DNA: TGCGCCAGCAGCTTGGAGGGACAGGGGGCTCATGAGCAGTTCTTC

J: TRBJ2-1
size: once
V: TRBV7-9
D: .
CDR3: CASSSGDYEQFF
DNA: TGTGCCAGCAGCTCCGGAGACTATGAGCAGTTCTTC

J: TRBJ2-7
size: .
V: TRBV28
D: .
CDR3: CASSNGGRGEQYF
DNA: TGTGCCAGCAGCAACGGAGGACGGGGCGAGCAGTACTTC

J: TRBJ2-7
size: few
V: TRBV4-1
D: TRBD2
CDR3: CASSPQEAGGGIYEQYF
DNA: TGCGCCAGCAGCCCTCAGGAGGCGGGGGGCGGGATCTACGAGCAGTACTTC

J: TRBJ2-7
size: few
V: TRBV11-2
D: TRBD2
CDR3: CASSLGGARRQYF
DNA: TGTGCCAGCAGCCTCGGGGGGGCGCGGCGGCAGTACTTC

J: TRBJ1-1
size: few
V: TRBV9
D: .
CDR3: CASSVDGGNTEAFF
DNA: TGTGCCAGCAGCGTAGATGGCGGGAACACTGAAGCTTTCTTT

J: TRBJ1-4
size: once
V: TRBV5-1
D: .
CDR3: CASSSTPGGEKLFF
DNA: TGCGCCAGCAGCTCGACACCAGGAGGGGAAAAACTGTTTTTT

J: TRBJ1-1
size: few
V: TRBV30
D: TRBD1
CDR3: CAWRKTGGLNTEAFF
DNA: TGTGCCTGGCGAAAGACAGGGGGATTGAACACTGAAGCTTTCTTT

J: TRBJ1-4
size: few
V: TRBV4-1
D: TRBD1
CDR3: CASSQVGTGGEKLFF
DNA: TGCGCCAGCAGCCAAGTTGGGACAGGGGGCGAAAAACTGTTTTTT

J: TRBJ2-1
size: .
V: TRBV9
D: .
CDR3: CASSPRQVAGEQFF
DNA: TGTGCCAGCAGCCCACGACAGGTCGCGGGTGAGCAGTTCTTC

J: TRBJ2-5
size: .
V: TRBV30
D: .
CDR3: CAWSVGGSQETQYF
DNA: TGTGCCTGGAGTGTCGGGGGTTCCCAAGAGACCCAGTACTTC

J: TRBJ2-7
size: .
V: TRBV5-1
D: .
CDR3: CASSLASAGLEYEQYF
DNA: TGCGCCAGCAGCTTGGCCTCGGCAGGGTTGGAGTACGAGCAGTACTTC

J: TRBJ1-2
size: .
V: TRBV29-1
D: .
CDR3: CSVPGGGGYGYTF
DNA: TGCAGCGTCCCGGGGGGTGGGGGCTATGGCTACACCTTC